The source of this T cell receptor (beta chain) is a study of blood T cells in healthy people across ages (dated by TCRdb to 2013 to 2016). Study-level background: In model experiments, roughly one uniquely barcoded TCR beta cDNA molecule per two T cells was captured by template switching. Age-related changes in TCR beta repertoire diversity were measured in the study by deep sequencing normalized with unique cDNA molecular identifiers. The donors were split into four age groups: young (average about 16 years), middle-aged (about 40), aged (about 56) and long-lived (under 85). To avoid experimental bias, donors of different ages were distributed randomly across sequencing lanes. Using the same blood draw, the study looked at two additional independent replicas of 1 million unique cDNA reads for two donors, one aged 18 to 30 and the other aged 80 or older. General findings and caveats noted by the study authors: A strong correlation was found between observed TCR beta diversity and the percentage of naive T cells measured by flow cytometry. Estimates of total diversity from one million sequenced T cells were regarded as lower bounds and underestimates. Compared with the aged group, the long-lived group had more naive CD4+ T cells, fewer expanded clones and increased TCR diversity, suggesting age selection. Donor CMV infection status was unknown, potentially confounding age-related changes in expanded clonotypes. Conclusive comparison of naive and antigen-experienced compartments was prevented by the profiling of bulk unsorted PBMCs. Observed TCR beta diversity per million T cells fell roughly linearly with age, and a significant reduction was already apparent by age roughly 40.

About this clonotype itself: The target of this receptor is not known. No clone much larger than this one lies a single base away; base qualities are absent.

V gives up 2 bases and J gives up 2 bases, and the segment between their germline ends measures 11 bases. The germline V gene yields SGHDT for CDR1 and YYEEEE for CDR2. The CDR3 contains 14 residues, cysteine and phenylalanine counted. Just the 42-base CDR3 DNA is kept, in frame starting at base 1. Systemically healthy Caucasian individuals from Russia, over 30 in total and aged roughly 6 to 95 years, were included as donors. Each donor gave about 9.8 milliliters of peripheral blood, drawn into EDTA-treated Vacutainer tubes. PBMCs were isolated by Ficoll-Paque density-gradient centrifugation, with at least 7 million obtained per sample. Trizol reagent was used to extract total RNA from the PBMCs, yielding at least 5 micrograms per sample. For every donor, flow cytometry on a PBMC aliquot measured the percentage of naive CD45RAhigh/CD27high T cells. Library method: 5' RACE. Sequencer: Illumina HiSeq 2500. A second 7 to 11 cycle PCR used a sample-barcoded 5' primer and a J-beta primer mix. A template-switch 5' adaptor carrying 12 random nucleotides introduced a unique molecular identifier onto each TCR beta cDNA molecule. At least 2.5 million CDR3-containing paired-end reads were obtained from each sample. All of the RNA was converted into first-strand cDNA using the Mint cDNA synthesis kit, with a TRBC-specific oligonucleotide serving as the primer. Following uracil-DNA glycosylase treatment, a first 18-cycle PCR with universal primers M1SS and BC2_uni_R was performed on all cDNA. Under the source paper's analysis protocol: Each sample was normalized by randomly selecting 1 million high-quality reads, each carrying a distinct molecular identifier. Instead of being binned into consensus sequences, reads with shared molecular identifiers were discarded. MiTCR, with a Q25 quality threshold and the strictest error-elimination algorithm, was used for CDR3 identification, clonotype clustering and error correction. A nonparametric unseen species model using Euler transformation provided a lower-bound estimate of total TCR beta diversity. The raw public data were reprocessed by TCRdb itself: fastp quality trimming at Q25, MiXCR clonotype calling, in-frame beta chains only. Rows merge per CDR3 protein into single entries with the most common DNA and genes. TCRdb's processing, not the authors', yielded these V and J calls. In this sample the table shows 2 million or so distinct CDR3 sequences, 40% to 55% of which occur a single time. Jointly, the top ten make up 2% to 2.5% of the sample.

The receptor's source is a woman in her thirties or forties in good health. Sequencing was carried out using blood. The rearrangement combines TRBV5-6 with TRBJ2-7; too little of a D gene remains to name it. The sequence in DNA is TGTGCCAGCAGCTTAGTGGCAGCAACCTACGAGCAGTACTTC. Its protein product is CASSLVAATYEQYF.